Presented here are 12 T cell receptor beta chains from one specimen sequenced in a study of long-term antiretroviral therapy in people with HIV. The libraries were made with immunoSEQ v3.0 at survey level. This table comes from immunoSEQ multiplex PCR, and its TCRdb copy is limited to in-frame clones, with some not included. Of approximately 35,000 clones listed, over 60% are singletons. The material was unsorted PBMCs, obtained 2 years after starting antiretroviral therapy. The receptors were sampled from a woman in her forties or fifties with HIV.

The gene calls are TRBV21-1 and TRBJ1-5. TRBV21-1 counts as a pseudogene. The CDR3 sequence is 15 residues long. The DNA for the CDR3 is TGTGCCAGCTCGGGATCCCTAGGAGGGGGTCAGCCCCAGCATTTT. This translates into CASSGSLGGGQPQHF.

The chain is built from TRBV5-6 and TRBJ1-5; D is unresolved. The germline V and J ends were trimmed by 0 bases and 5 bases, with 3 bases remaining between them. CDR3 size: 12 residues. Germline-derived CDR1 and CDR2 are SGHDT and YYEEEE. This CDR3 is CASSLGHQPQHF. The DNA of the CDR3 is TGTGCCAGCAGCTTGGGACATCAGCCCCAGCATTTT.

This clone has only a few counts. This sequence joins TRBV14 and TRBJ2-1; D is unclear. The CDR3 spans 13 residues. CDR1 SGHDN and CDR2 FVKESK come from the germline V gene. The ends were cut back, 3 bases at V and 9 bases at J, with 12 bases in the middle. CDR3 sequence (DNA): TGTGCCAGCAGCCACGGGTTCATGTTTGAGCAGTTCTTC. It codes for CASSHGFMFEQFF. Full variable domain (remainder filled in from reference TRBV14 and TRBJ2-1): EAGVTQFPSHSVIEKGQTVTLRCDPISGHDNLYWYRRVMGKEIKFLLHFVKESKQDESGMPNNRFLAERTGGTYSTLKVQPAELEDSGVYFCASSHGFMFEQFFGPGTRLTVL.

The DNA of the CDR3 is TGCAGCGCACCCGGGACTCTGAACACTGAAGCTTTCTTT. Translating gives CSAPGTLNTEAFF. The V call is TRBV29-1, the J call TRBJ1-1, with D perhaps TRBD1 (5 bases). The CDR3 has 13 amino acids. Trimming pared 7 bases from V and 0 bases from J, leaving 12 bases between. Germline values: CDR1 SQVTM, CDR2 ANQGSEA.

The chain joins TRBV15 to TRBJ1-5, with D hard to call. V lost 6 bases to trimming and J lost 0 bases, with 12 bases between them. This CDR3 is built from 15 residues. Germline CDR1 is LNHNV and CDR2 is YYDKDF (reference sequence). The CDR3 region is CATRSSSISNQPQHF. CDR3 DNA: TGTGCCACCAGATCGTCATCAATTAGCAATCAGCCCCAGCATTTT.

The V call is TRBV23-1, the J call TRBJ2-1; D unclear. TRBV23-1 falls under the ORF class, with uncertain function. Trimming took off 3 bases at V and 4 bases at J, with 4 bases between the two ends. The CDR3 length is 12 residues. The CDR3 reads CASSHSYNEQFF. For the CDR3, the DNA is TGCGCCAGCAGTCACAGTTACAATGAGCAGTTCTTC.

The chain is built from TRBV6-1 and TRBJ2-1; 8 bases map to TRBD2. The CDR3 is 14 residues long. Germline loops: CDR1 MNHNS, CDR2 SASEGT. After removal of 3 bases from V and 2 bases from J, the junction contained 0 bases not matched to a gene. The CDR3 spells CASSDSGAYNEQFF. In DNA form, the CDR3 reads TGTGCCAGCAGTGATAGCGGGGCCTACAATGAGCAGTTCTTC.

J is TRBJ1-3 and V is TRBV4-1; no definite D call. CDR1 and CDR2 (germline): MGHRA, YSYEKL. The CDR3 loop spans 11 amino acids. The germline V and J ends were trimmed by 4 bases and 7 bases, with 5 bases remaining between them. Written as DNA, the CDR3 is TGCGCCAGCAGCCGCTCTAACACCATATATTTT. This codes for CASSRSNTIYF.

The chain couples TRBV5-6 to TRBJ2-1; 8 bases agree with TRBD2. The CDR3 runs to 17 residues. Germline V lookup: CDR1 SGHDT, CDR2 YYEEEE. Unmatched junction bases numbered 12, after V lost 5 bases and J lost 2 bases. CDR3 loop: CASRPGGEPWTYNEQFF. The CDR3 DNA follows: TGTGCCAGCAGGCCGGGAGGGGAGCCCTGGACCTACAATGAGCAGTTCTTC.

The V gene is TRBV7-3, the J gene TRBJ1-3; D not certain. Germline values: CDR1 SGHTA, CDR2 FQGTGA. The CDR3 has 17 residues. With 2 bases removed from V and 1 base from J, the gap between germline ends came to 15 bases. CDR3 amino acids: CASSLYAPGGSGNTIYF. The CDR3 nucleotides read TGTGCCAGCAGCTTATATGCACCTGGAGGGTCTGGAAACACCATATATTTT.

CDR3 in amino acids: CASSLDPDRGYYGYTF. The CDR3 nucleotides are TGTGCCAGCAGCTTAGATCCCGACAGGGGGTACTATGGCTACACCTTC. The chain has TRBV11-2 and TRBJ1-2, with 9 nucleotides matching TRBD1. This CDR3 region has 16 residues. V was pared by 0 bases and J by 3 bases, with 5 bases of the junction left unmatched. Germline values: CDR1 SGHAT, CDR2 FQNNGV.

The V call is TRBV5-8, the J call TRBJ2-1, with D uncertain. This CDR3 has 13 amino acids. Germline CDR1 reads SGHTS; CDR2 reads YDEGEE. Trimming cost V 3 bases and J 13 bases, with 17 bases left between them. The CDR3 reads CASSSPGPTSQFF. The CDR3 region has the DNA TGTGCCAGCAGCTCCCCGGGCCCCACGTCCCAGTTCTTC.